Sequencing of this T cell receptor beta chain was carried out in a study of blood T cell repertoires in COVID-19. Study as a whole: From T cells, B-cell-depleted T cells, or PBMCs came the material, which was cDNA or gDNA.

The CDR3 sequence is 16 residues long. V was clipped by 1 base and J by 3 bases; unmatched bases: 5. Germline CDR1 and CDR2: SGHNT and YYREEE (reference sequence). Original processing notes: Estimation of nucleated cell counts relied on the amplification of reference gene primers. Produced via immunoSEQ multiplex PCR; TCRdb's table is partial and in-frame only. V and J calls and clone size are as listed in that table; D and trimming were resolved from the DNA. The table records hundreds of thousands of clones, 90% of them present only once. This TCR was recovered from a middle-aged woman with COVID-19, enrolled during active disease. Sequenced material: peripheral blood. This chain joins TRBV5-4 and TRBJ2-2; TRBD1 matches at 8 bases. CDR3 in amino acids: CASSLRQGADTGELFF. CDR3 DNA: TGTGCCAGCAGCTTGAGGCAGGGGGCTGACACCGGGGAGCTGTTTTTT.